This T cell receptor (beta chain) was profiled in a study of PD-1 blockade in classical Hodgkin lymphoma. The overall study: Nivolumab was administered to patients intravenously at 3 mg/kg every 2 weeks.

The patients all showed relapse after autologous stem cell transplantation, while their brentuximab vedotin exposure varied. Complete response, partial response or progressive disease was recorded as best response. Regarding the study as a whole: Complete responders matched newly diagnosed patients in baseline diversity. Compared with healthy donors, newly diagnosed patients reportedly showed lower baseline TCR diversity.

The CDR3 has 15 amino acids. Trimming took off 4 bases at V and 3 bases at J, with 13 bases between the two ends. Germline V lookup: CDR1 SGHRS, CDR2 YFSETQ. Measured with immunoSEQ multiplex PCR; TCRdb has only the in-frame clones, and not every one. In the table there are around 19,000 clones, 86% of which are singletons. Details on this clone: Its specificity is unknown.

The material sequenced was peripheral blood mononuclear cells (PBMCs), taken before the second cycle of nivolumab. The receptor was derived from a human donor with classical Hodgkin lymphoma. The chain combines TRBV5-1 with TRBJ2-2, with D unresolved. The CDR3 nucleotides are TGCGCCAGCAGCCGAGAGCCTGGGGACACCGGGGAGCTGTTTTTT. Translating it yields CASSREPGDTGELFF.